This record concerns one T cell receptor (beta chain) sequence. The CDR3 has 14 residues. Trimming cost V 3 bases and J 3 bases, with 12 bases left between them. Germline V gene lookup returns CDR1 ENHRY and CDR2 SYGVKD. This sample was taken from a study of naive and memory T cell subsets. The beta constant-region primer was an equimolar mix of two oligonucleotides covering TRBC1 and TRBC2. Nested alpha and beta constant-region primers with the SP2 primer drove four PCR rounds on ligated cDNA. One entry per CDR3 protein, called by TCRdb with MiXCR from the UMI-ligation and nested PCR reads. Of some 36,000 distinct CDR3 sequences in the sample, about 14% were seen once.

Specimen: effector memory CD4+ T cells from blood. Subset here: effector memory, CD45RA- CD27-. The TCR comes from a human donor in good health. The V gene is TRBV10-3, the J gene TRBJ2-7; a weak D match, TRBD1 (6 bases). The CDR3 loop reads CAISEGGGLYEQYF. CDR3 nucleotide sequence: TGTGCCATCAGTGAAGGGGGTGGTCTCTACGAGCAGTACTTC.